This T cell receptor (beta chain) is drawn from a study of post-analysis software for immune sequencing data. Study overall: In terms of disease course, relapsing-remitting, secondary progressive and progressive-relapsing multiple sclerosis were included. General study findings and limits: Normalized Chao1 diversity was significantly lower in multiple sclerosis patients than in controls. Compared with controls, patients had more of 4 to 6 TRBV segments, including TRBV5-6, TRBV5-1 and TRBV20-1.

The V gene's germline CDR1 is SGHRS and CDR2 YFSETQ. V shed 7 bases and J 3 bases; nucleotides not matched to a gene: 6. The CDR3 covers 13 residues. Worth noting for this clonotype: Antigen specificity is unknown.

Sequencing libraries made from TCR beta cDNA carried unique molecular identifiers. Input amounts of 1 to 10 million T cells were used. These gave roughly 0.5 million cDNA molecules, so each molecule approximated one T cell. Each CDR3 protein gets one entry after TCRdb re-called the PCR reads with MiXCR. There are 600,000 to 750,000 distinct CDR3 sequences in the sample; approximately 60% occur only once, and roughly 10% lies in the top ten. Source material: blood. This sequence joins TRBV5-1 and TRBJ2-7; TRBD1 agrees at 8 bases. This TCR came from a girl aged 2 to 10 with multiple sclerosis. CDR3 loop: CASRSDRGYEQYF. CDR3 coding DNA: TGCGCCAGCCGATCAGACAGGGGCTACGAGCAGTACTTC.